The clone carrying this T cell receptor beta chain was seen more than once but under ten times. No antigen is known for it. A read error may account for a junction end that differs from germline. These data belong to a study of early T cells in non-severe SARS-CoV-2 infection. Study information: Sequencing input comprised bulk RNA from unsorted whole blood; chain pairing was not available. Whole-study findings and limits: VDJdb matching skewed toward anti-spike CD8 responses, missing private and CD4 specificities.

Individual cDNA molecules were tagged with unique molecular identifiers, the study reported. TCRdb redid the calling of the 5' RACE reads with MiXCR, one entry per CDR3 protein. The sample yields 80,000 to 95,000 distinct CDR3 sequences, 16% seen once. Per the germline V gene, CDR1 is MNHEY and CDR2 is SVGAGI. The CDR3 extends over 15 amino acids. The sample here was whole blood, taken at baseline. The sequence was collected from an adult who was a healthcare worker with PCR-confirmed SARS-CoV-2 infection or an uninfected control (not recorded which). The gene calls are TRBV6-5 and TRBJ2-7, with 12 bases identical to TRBD1. CDR3 loop: CASSFSGTGGYEQYF. The CDR3 coding sequence is TGTGCCAGCAGTTTTTCCGGGACAGGGGGCTACGAGCAGTACTTT.